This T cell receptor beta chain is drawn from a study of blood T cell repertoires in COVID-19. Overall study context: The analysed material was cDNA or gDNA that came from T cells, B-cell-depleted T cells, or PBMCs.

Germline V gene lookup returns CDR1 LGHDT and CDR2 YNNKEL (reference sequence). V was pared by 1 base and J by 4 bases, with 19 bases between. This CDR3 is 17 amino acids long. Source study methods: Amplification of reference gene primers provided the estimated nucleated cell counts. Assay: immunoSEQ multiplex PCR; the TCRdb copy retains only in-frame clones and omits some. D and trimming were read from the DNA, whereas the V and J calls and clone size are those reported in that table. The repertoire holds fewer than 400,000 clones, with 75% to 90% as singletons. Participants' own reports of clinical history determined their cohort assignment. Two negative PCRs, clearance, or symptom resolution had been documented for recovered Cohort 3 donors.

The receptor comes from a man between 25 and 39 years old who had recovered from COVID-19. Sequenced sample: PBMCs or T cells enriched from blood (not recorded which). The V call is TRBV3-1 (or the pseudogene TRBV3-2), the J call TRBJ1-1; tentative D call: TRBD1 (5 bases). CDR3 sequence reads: CASSQGPFGGGGTEAFF. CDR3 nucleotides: TGTGCCAGCAGCCAAGGTCCTTTCGGGGGAGGCGGCACTGAAGCTTTCTTT.